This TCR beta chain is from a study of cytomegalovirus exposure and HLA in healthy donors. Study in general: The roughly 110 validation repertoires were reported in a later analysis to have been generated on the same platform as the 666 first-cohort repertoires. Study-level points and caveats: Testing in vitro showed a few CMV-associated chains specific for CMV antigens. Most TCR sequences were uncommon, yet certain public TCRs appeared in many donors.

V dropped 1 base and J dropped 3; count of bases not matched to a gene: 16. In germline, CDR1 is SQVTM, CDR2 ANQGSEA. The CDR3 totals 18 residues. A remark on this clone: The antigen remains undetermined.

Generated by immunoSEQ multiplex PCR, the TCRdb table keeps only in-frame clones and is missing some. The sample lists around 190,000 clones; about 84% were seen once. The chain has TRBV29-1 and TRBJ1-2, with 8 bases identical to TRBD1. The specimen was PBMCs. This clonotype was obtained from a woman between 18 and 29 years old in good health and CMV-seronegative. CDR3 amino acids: CSVEARDRTHEGDYGYTF. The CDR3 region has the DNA TGCAGCGTTGAAGCTCGGGACAGGACCCACGAGGGGGACTATGGCTACACCTTC.